These T cell receptor beta chains were read from a single sample in a study of blood T cell repertoires in COVID-19. Data came from immunoSEQ multiplex PCR; TCRdb stores just in-frame clones and leaves some out. The sample lists about 210,000 clones; about 91% were seen once. Sequencing was performed on peripheral blood. The source is a woman between 40 and 55 years old with acute or convalescent COVID-19. CDR3s include the opening cysteine and the closing phenylalanine or tryptophan. D genes are given only for firm matches. For some rows the clone size is stated as once, few or many, or as a class when expanded; others skip it.

V gene: TRBV19
J gene: TRBJ1-1
clone size: once
D gene: TRBD1
CDR3 DNA: TGTGCCAGTAGGGAGGGACAGCCGAACACTGAAGCTTTCTTT
CDR3 protein: CASREGQPNTEAFF

V gene: TRBV5-1
J gene: TRBJ1-2
clone size: NA
D gene: NA
CDR3 DNA: TGCGCCAGCAGCAACAGCAACTATGGCTACACCTTC
CDR3 protein: CASSNSNYGYTF

V gene: TRBV7-9
J gene: TRBJ2-5
clone size: NA
D gene: TRBD2
CDR3 DNA: TGTGCCAGCAGTTCTAGCGGGGGGCCTCAAGAGACCCAGTACTTC
CDR3 protein: CASSSSGGPQETQYF

V gene: TRBV6-1
J gene: TRBJ1-4
clone size: NA
D gene: NA
CDR3 DNA: TGTGCCAGCAGTGAACAACAGGGTCTGGGAGAAAAACTGTTTTTT
CDR3 protein: CASSEQQGLGEKLFF

V gene: TRBV7-8
J gene: TRBJ1-1
clone size: few
D gene: TRBD1
CDR3 DNA: TGTGCCAGCAGCCTCGCGACAGGGGTAGCTGAAGCTTTCTTT
CDR3 protein: CASSLATGVAEAFF

V gene: TRBV9
J gene: TRBJ1-2
clone size: NA
D gene: NA
CDR3 DNA: TGTGCCAGCAGCGCCTTTTCTGAGGGCTACACCTTC
CDR3 protein: CASSAFSEGYTF

V gene: TRBV27
J gene: TRBJ1-6
clone size: NA
D gene: TRBD1
CDR3 DNA: TGTGCCAGCAGTTTAAATTCCCCGGGACAGGGGAATTCACCCCTCCACTTT
CDR3 protein: CASSLNSPGQGNSPLHF

V gene: TRBV13
J gene: TRBJ1-3
clone size: NA
D gene: NA
CDR3 DNA: TGTGCCAGCAGCTTAAAGTACGGGATCCAATTTGGAAACACCATATATTTT
CDR3 protein: CASSLKYGIQFGNTIYF

V gene: TRBV18
J gene: TRBJ2-2
clone size: NA
D gene: NA
CDR3 DNA: TGTGCCAGCTCACCGGCGAGCGGAAAGAACACCGGGGAGCTGTTTTTT
CDR3 protein: CASSPASGKNTGELFF

V gene: TRBV10-1
J gene: TRBJ1-1
clone size: few
D gene: TRBD1
CDR3 DNA: TGCGCCAGCAGCACCGGGACAGGGGAAGCTTTCTTT
CDR3 protein: CASSTGTGEAFF

V gene: TRBV7-2
J gene: TRBJ1-6
clone size: NA
D gene: NA
CDR3 DNA: TGTGCCAGCAGCTCCGGAGTAGACAGTGGTTATTCACCCCTCCACTTT
CDR3 protein: CASSSGVDSGYSPLHF

V gene: TRBV11-3
J gene: TRBJ2-2
clone size: NA
D gene: NA
CDR3 DNA: TGTGCCAGCAGCTTAGGCGGGAACACCGGGGAGCTGTTTTTT
CDR3 protein: CASSLGGNTGELFF

V gene: TRBV4-1
J gene: TRBJ2-6
clone size: NA
D gene: TRBD1
CDR3 DNA: TGCGCCAGCAGCCAAGATTTGCCCCGGACAGGGTTAATGACTGGGGCCAACGTCCTGACTTTC
CDR3 protein: CASSQDLPRTGLMTGANVLTF

V gene: TRBV6-1
J gene: TRBJ2-5
clone size: few
D gene: TRBD2
CDR3 DNA: TGTGCCAGCAGTGAAGCTAGCGGGGGGCCGCAAGAGACCCAGTACTTC
CDR3 protein: CASSEASGGPQETQYF

V gene: TRBV30
J gene: TRBJ1-1
clone size: NA
D gene: TRBD1
CDR3 DNA: TGTGCCTGGAGTCCAGGGGGCCTCACTGAAGCTTTCTTT
CDR3 protein: CAWSPGGLTEAFF

V gene: TRBV3-1/TRBV3-2
J gene: TRBJ1-1
clone size: once
D gene: NA
CDR3 DNA: TGTGCCAGCAGTCGGGAGGGGAACACTGAAGCTTTCTTT
CDR3 protein: CASSREGNTEAFF

V gene: TRBV3-1/TRBV3-2
J gene: TRBJ2-3
clone size: NA
D gene: NA
CDR3 DNA: TGTGCCAGCAGCCGGCTAACAGGGCTAGATACGCAGTATTTT
CDR3 protein: CASSRLTGLDTQYF

V gene: TRBV25-1
J gene: TRBJ1-2
clone size: NA
D gene: NA
CDR3 DNA: TGTGCCAGCAGTGAATTCCCCCAGGGTTATGGCTACACCTTC
CDR3 protein: CASSEFPQGYGYTF

V gene: TRBV30
J gene: TRBJ2-1
clone size: NA
D gene: TRBD2
CDR3 DNA: TGTGCCTGGAGCGGAGGAGCGGGGATAATAGGGACCGATGAGCAGTTCTTC
CDR3 protein: CAWSGGAGIIGTDEQFF

V gene: TRBV9
J gene: TRBJ2-1
clone size: NA
D gene: TRBD2
CDR3 DNA: TGTGCCAGCAGCGTAGCCAGCGGGGGGGACCACAATGAGCAGTTCTTC
CDR3 protein: CASSVASGGDHNEQFF

V gene: TRBV2
J gene: TRBJ1-2
clone size: NA
D gene: TRBD1
CDR3 DNA: TGTGCCAGCACATTACAGGGGGCTTTAGGCTATGGCTACACCTTC
CDR3 protein: CASTLQGALGYGYTF

V gene: TRBV9
J gene: TRBJ1-1
clone size: NA
D gene: NA
CDR3 DNA: TGTGCCAGCAGCGCTCAGTCGAACACTGAAGCTTTCTTT
CDR3 protein: CASSAQSNTEAFF

V gene: TRBV19
J gene: TRBJ1-4
clone size: NA
D gene: TRBD1
CDR3 DNA: TGTGCCAGTAGGATGACAGGGGCGCCCCTCGGTGAAAAACTGTTTTTT
CDR3 protein: CASRMTGAPLGEKLFF

V gene: TRBV5-1
J gene: TRBJ1-2
clone size: NA
D gene: TRBD1
CDR3 DNA: TGCGCCAGCAGCGTGGACAGGGGGCTCAGTGGCTACACCTTC
CDR3 protein: CASSVDRGLSGYTF

V gene: TRBV6-1
J gene: TRBJ1-2
clone size: once
D gene: NA
CDR3 DNA: TGTGCCAGCAGTGAAGGGCCAAACTATGGCTACACCTTC
CDR3 protein: CASSEGPNYGYTF

V gene: TRBV7-6
J gene: TRBJ2-5
clone size: NA
D gene: TRBD2
CDR3 DNA: TGTGCCAGCAGCTCGCCGGGACTAGATCGACCCCAAGAGACCCAGTACTTC
CDR3 protein: CASSSPGLDRPQETQYF

V gene: TRBV10-2
J gene: TRBJ2-2
clone size: once
D gene: NA
CDR3 DNA: TGCGCCAGTAGTGCGCAGATGAACACCGGGGAGCTGTTTTTT
CDR3 protein: CASSAQMNTGELFF

V gene: TRBV11-2
J gene: TRBJ1-2
clone size: NA
D gene: TRBD1
CDR3 DNA: TGTGCCAGCAGCAATTCCGTCACAGGGGCGCAGGGCTACACCTTC
CDR3 protein: CASSNSVTGAQGYTF

V gene: TRBV19
J gene: TRBJ1-2
clone size: NA
D gene: NA
CDR3 DNA: TGTGCCAGTAGTATAGGGCTGACACGCCATCGCTACACCTTC
CDR3 protein: CASSIGLTRHRYTF

V gene: TRBV3-1/TRBV3-2
J gene: TRBJ1-1
clone size: NA
D gene: NA
CDR3 DNA: TGTGCCAGCAGCCAAGAAGGACAGCCTGAAGCTTTCTTT
CDR3 protein: CASSQEGQPEAFF

V gene: TRBV19
J gene: TRBJ1-2
clone size: NA
D gene: NA
CDR3 DNA: TGTGCCAGTAGTAAAACAGAAGGCGGCTACACCTTC
CDR3 protein: CASSKTEGGYTF

V gene: TRBV5-4
J gene: TRBJ1-2
clone size: NA
D gene: NA
CDR3 DNA: TGTGCCAGCAGCTTGTCGACACAGGGTCCCAGCTACACCTTC
CDR3 protein: CASSLSTQGPSYTF

V gene: TRBV7-2
J gene: TRBJ1-5
clone size: NA
D gene: NA
CDR3 DNA: TGTGCCAGCAGCTTAGCGCTTCAGGGCAATCAGCCCCAGCATTTT
CDR3 protein: CASSLALQGNQPQHF

V gene: TRBV4-2
J gene: TRBJ2-5
clone size: NA
D gene: TRBD2
CDR3 DNA: TGTGCCAGCAGCCAAGATCTAGGTAGCGGGGGGGCGTGGAAGACCCAGTACTTC
CDR3 protein: CASSQDLGSGGAWKTQYF

V gene: TRBV18
J gene: TRBJ2-3
clone size: once
D gene: TRBD1
CDR3 DNA: TGTGCCAGCTCACCCGGGACAGGGACCACAGATACGCAGTATTTT
CDR3 protein: CASSPGTGTTDTQYF

V gene: TRBV5-1
J gene: TRBJ1-4
clone size: NA
D gene: NA
CDR3 DNA: TGCGCCAGCAGGCCCGACTCAGAAAAACTGTTTTTT
CDR3 protein: CASRPDSEKLFF

V gene: TRBV6-5
J gene: TRBJ2-5
clone size: NA
D gene: NA
CDR3 DNA: TGTGCCGGACTCAAATATCAAGAGACCCAGTACTTC
CDR3 protein: CAGLKYQETQYF

V gene: TRBV10-3
J gene: TRBJ1-3
clone size: once
D gene: TRBD1
CDR3 DNA: TGTGCCATCAGGGCCTCCGGGACAGGGGCTGGAAACACCATATATTTT
CDR3 protein: CAIRASGTGAGNTIYF

V gene: TRBV11-3
J gene: TRBJ2-3
clone size: NA
D gene: TRBD2
CDR3 DNA: TGTGCCAGCAGCCTTAGCGGGGGGCAGGGAGATACGCAGTATTTT
CDR3 protein: CASSLSGGQGDTQYF

V gene: TRBV4-2
J gene: TRBJ2-4
clone size: once
D gene: TRBD1
CDR3 DNA: TGTGCCAGCAGCCAGGACAGGGGAACCTTAGCCAAAAACATTCAGTACTTC
CDR3 protein: CASSQDRGTLAKNIQYF

V gene: TRBV27
J gene: TRBJ2-1
clone size: NA
D gene: TRBD1
CDR3 DNA: TGTGCCAGCAGTCCCCGGACAGGGGCGGGTGAGCAGTTCTTC
CDR3 protein: CASSPRTGAGEQFF

V gene: TRBV4-1
J gene: TRBJ2-2
clone size: NA
D gene: NA
CDR3 DNA: TGCGCCAGCAGCCAAGACGGTCCCGGGGAGCTGTTTTTT
CDR3 protein: CASSQDGPGELFF

V gene: TRBV5-1
J gene: TRBJ1-4
clone size: NA
D gene: NA
CDR3 DNA: TGCGCCAGCAGCCCCCGAAACGGGGGGAATGAAAAACTGTTTTTT
CDR3 protein: CASSPRNGGNEKLFF

V gene: TRBV2
J gene: TRBJ1-1
clone size: NA
D gene: NA
CDR3 DNA: TGTGCCAGCAGTGCTGACAGATTTGGAGCTTTCTTT
CDR3 protein: CASSADRFGAFF

V gene: TRBV2
J gene: TRBJ1-4
clone size: NA
D gene: NA
CDR3 DNA: TGTGCCAGCAGCCCCGCCCGGGGGAGGGTTGAAAAACTGTTTTTT
CDR3 protein: CASSPARGRVEKLFF

V gene: TRBV4-2
J gene: TRBJ1-4
clone size: NA
D gene: NA
CDR3 DNA: TGTGCCAGCAGCCAAGATACGGCAGGGGCTTTATTGGGAGAAAAACTGTTTTTT
CDR3 protein: CASSQDTAGALLGEKLFF

V gene: TRBV27
J gene: TRBJ1-1
clone size: NA
D gene: TRBD1
CDR3 DNA: TGTGCCAGCAGTTCAAGACAGGGGGCGAACACTGAAGCTTTCTTT
CDR3 protein: CASSSRQGANTEAFF

V gene: TRBV6-1
J gene: TRBJ1-2
clone size: NA
D gene: NA
CDR3 DNA: TGTGCCAGCAGTGAATCCAGCGCGACTACCTTC
CDR3 protein: CASSESSATTF